This is a list of T cell receptor beta chains from one sample in a study of T cell repertoires in cytomegalovirus infection. MiXCR, applied by TCRdb to the reads, yields one record per CDR3 protein. The sample holds hundreds of thousands of distinct CDR3 sequences; approximately 10% are singletons and the top ten take 10%. Sequencing was performed on PBMCs. The receptors here all came from a human donor in good health (CMV status not recorded). Some clones in this sample may be carry-over from other donors' samples. The CDR3 runs from the conserved cysteine through the conserved F or W. Fields, in order: J gene, V gene, clone size, D gene, CDR3 DNA, CDR3 protein. The D gene is left open where the match is weak. Size is omitted from some rows. Given values are once, few, many or a class for expanded clones.

j_gene: TRBJ1-2
v_gene: TRBV20-1
abundance: few
d_gene: TRBD1
CDR3nt: TGCAGTGCTAGAGATACTGGCAGGCAACAGGGGGGCTACACCTTC
CDR3aa: CSARDTGRQQGGYTF

j_gene: TRBJ2-2
v_gene: TRBV7-2
abundance: many
d_gene: TRBD2
CDR3nt: TGTGCCAGCAGCTTAGATGGGCTAGCGGGAGCCGGGGAGCTGTTTTTT
CDR3aa: CASSLDGLAGAGELFF

j_gene: TRBJ1-2
v_gene: TRBV7-9
abundance: NA
d_gene: TRBD1
CDR3nt: TGTGCCAGCAGCTCCCGACAGGGTCGGTCGACCTATGGCTACACCTTC
CDR3aa: CASSSRQGRSTYGYTF

j_gene: TRBJ2-3
v_gene: TRBV7-8
abundance: NA
d_gene: NA
CDR3nt: TGTGCCAGCAGCTTAGCGGTGCGGGGACACGCAGATACGCAGTATTTT
CDR3aa: CASSLAVRGHADTQYF

j_gene: TRBJ1-1
v_gene: TRBV30
abundance: few
d_gene: TRBD1
CDR3nt: TGTGCCAGAATGCAACGAGGGGGCAGCTCGCACTCTGAAGCTTTCTTT
CDR3aa: CARMQRGGSSHSEAFF

j_gene: TRBJ2-7
v_gene: TRBV28
abundance: many
d_gene: TRBD1
CDR3nt: TGTGCCACACGGGACAGGGGTGCAGTATTGTCCTACGAGCAGTACTTC
CDR3aa: CATRDRGAVLSYEQYF

j_gene: TRBJ2-5
v_gene: TRBV7-9
abundance: once
d_gene: TRBD2
CDR3nt: TGTGCCAGCAGCTCGGGAGGCTTTGAGACCCAGTACTTC
CDR3aa: CASSSGGFETQYF

j_gene: TRBJ2-7
v_gene: TRBV7-9
abundance: many
d_gene: NA
CDR3nt: TGTGCCAGCAGCCGCCCTGGCTACGAGCAGTACTTC
CDR3aa: CASSRPGYEQYF

j_gene: TRBJ1-1
v_gene: TRBV10-3
abundance: many
d_gene: NA
CDR3nt: TGTGCCATCAGGGGGGGGCAGAACACTGAAGCTTTCTTT
CDR3aa: CAIRGGQNTEAFF

j_gene: TRBJ2-3
v_gene: TRBV12-3/TRBV12-4
abundance: many
d_gene: TRBD2
CDR3nt: TGTGCCGGGGGACTAGCGGGACTCACAGATACGCAGTATTTT
CDR3aa: CAGGLAGLTDTQYF

j_gene: TRBJ2-5
v_gene: TRBV7-6
abundance: many
d_gene: NA
CDR3nt: TGTGCCAGCAGCTACCGACAGGACCAAGAGACCCAGTACTTC
CDR3aa: CASSYRQDQETQYF

j_gene: TRBJ1-5
v_gene: TRBV7-4
abundance: many
d_gene: NA
CDR3nt: TGTGCCAAAGTCACAGGGAAGGGACAGCCCCAGCATTTT
CDR3aa: CAKVTGKGQPQHF

j_gene: TRBJ1-1
v_gene: TRBV29-1
abundance: few
d_gene: NA
CDR3nt: TGCAGCGTGGGACACATGAACACTGAAGCTTTCTTT
CDR3aa: CSVGHMNTEAFF

j_gene: TRBJ2-2
v_gene: TRBV7-3
abundance: NA
d_gene: NA
CDR3nt: TGTGCCAGCAGTCAACCTCCCGGGACAATGAACACCGGGGAGCTGTTTTTT
CDR3aa: CASSQPPGTMNTGELFF

j_gene: TRBJ2-1
v_gene: TRBV4-1
abundance: NA
d_gene: TRBD2
CDR3nt: TGCGCCAGCAGCCAAGTACAGCGGGGCTACAATGAGCAGTTCTTC
CDR3aa: CASSQVQRGYNEQFF

j_gene: TRBJ2-5
v_gene: TRBV11-2
abundance: NA
d_gene: TRBD2
CDR3nt: TGTGCCAGCAGCTTAATGGGACTAGGACAGTACTTC
CDR3aa: CASSLMGLGQYF

j_gene: TRBJ1-1
v_gene: TRBV12-5
abundance: NA
d_gene: NA
CDR3nt: TGTGCTAGTGGTCCGGGAGGGGCTGAAGCTTTCTTT
CDR3aa: CASGPGGAEAFF

j_gene: TRBJ2-2
v_gene: TRBV20-1
abundance: few
d_gene: NA
CDR3nt: TGCAGTGCTAGAGCTGACGGCACCGGGGAGCTGTTTTTT
CDR3aa: CSARADGTGELFF